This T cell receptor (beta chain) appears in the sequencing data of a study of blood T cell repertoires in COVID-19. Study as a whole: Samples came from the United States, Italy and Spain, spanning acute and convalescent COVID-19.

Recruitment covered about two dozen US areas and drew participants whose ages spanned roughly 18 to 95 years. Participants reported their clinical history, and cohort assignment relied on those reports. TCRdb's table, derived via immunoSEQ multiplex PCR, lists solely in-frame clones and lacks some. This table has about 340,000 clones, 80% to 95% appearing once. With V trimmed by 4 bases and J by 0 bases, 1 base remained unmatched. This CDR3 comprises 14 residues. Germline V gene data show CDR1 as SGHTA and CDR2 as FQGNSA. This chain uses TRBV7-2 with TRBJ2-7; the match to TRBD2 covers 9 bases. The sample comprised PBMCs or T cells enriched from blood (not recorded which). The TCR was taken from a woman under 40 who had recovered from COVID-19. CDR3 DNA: TGTGCCAGCAGCTATAGCGGGAGCTCCTACGAGCAGTACTTC. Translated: CASSYSGSSYEQYF. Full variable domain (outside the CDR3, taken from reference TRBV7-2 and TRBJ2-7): GAGVSQSPSNKVTEKGKDVELRCDPISGHTALYWYRQSLGQGLEFLIYFQGNSAPDKSGLPSDRFSAERTGGSVSTLTIQRTQQEDSAVYLCASSYSGSSYEQYFGPGTRLTVT.